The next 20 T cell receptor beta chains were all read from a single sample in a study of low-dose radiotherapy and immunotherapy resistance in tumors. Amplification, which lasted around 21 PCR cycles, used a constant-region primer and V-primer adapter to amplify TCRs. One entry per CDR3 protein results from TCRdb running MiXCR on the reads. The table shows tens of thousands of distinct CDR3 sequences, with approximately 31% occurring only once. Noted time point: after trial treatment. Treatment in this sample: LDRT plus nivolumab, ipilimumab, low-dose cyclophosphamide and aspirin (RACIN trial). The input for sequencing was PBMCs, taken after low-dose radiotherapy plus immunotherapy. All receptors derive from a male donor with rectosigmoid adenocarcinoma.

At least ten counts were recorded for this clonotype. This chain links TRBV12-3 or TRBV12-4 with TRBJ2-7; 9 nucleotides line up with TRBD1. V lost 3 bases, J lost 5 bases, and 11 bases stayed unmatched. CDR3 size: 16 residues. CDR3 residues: CASSFRAGQGRNEQYF. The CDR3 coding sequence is TGTGCCAGCAGTTTTAGGGCGGGACAGGGAAGGAACGAGCAGTACTTC.

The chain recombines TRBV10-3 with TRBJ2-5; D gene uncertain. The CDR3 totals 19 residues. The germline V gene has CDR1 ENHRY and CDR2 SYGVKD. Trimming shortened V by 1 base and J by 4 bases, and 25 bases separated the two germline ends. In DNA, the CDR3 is TGTGCCATCAGTGAGTGGCCCGGCGGTGTTTTTGTAACGGGAGAGACCCAGTACTTC. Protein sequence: CAISEWPGGVFVTGETQYF.

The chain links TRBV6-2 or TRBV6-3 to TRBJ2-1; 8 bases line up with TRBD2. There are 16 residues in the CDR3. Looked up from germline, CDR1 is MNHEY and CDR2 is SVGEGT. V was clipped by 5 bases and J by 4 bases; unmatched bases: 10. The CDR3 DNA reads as TGTGCCAGCAGTGGGGCTAGCGGGTGGTGGTACAATGAGCAGTTCTTC. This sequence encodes CASSGASGWWYNEQFF.

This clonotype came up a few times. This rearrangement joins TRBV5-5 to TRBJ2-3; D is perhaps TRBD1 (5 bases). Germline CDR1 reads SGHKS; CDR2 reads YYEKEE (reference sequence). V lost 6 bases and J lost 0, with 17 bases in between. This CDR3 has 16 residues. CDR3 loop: CASTLQVQASTDTQYF. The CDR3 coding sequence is TGTGCCAGCACATTGCAGGTACAGGCTAGCACAGATACGCAGTATTTT.

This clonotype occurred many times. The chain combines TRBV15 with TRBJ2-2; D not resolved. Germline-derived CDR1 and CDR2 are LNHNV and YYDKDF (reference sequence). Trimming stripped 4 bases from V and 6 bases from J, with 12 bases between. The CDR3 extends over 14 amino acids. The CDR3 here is CATSKKYPAGELFF. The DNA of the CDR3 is TGTGCCACCAGCAAGAAATATCCGGCCGGGGAGCTGTTTTTT. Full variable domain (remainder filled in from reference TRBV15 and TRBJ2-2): DAMVIQNPRYQVTQFGKPVTLSCSQTLNHNVMYWYQQKSSQAPKLLFHYYDKDFNNEADTPDNFQSRRPNTSFCFLDIRSPGLGDTAMYLCATSKKYPAGELFFGEGSRLTVL.

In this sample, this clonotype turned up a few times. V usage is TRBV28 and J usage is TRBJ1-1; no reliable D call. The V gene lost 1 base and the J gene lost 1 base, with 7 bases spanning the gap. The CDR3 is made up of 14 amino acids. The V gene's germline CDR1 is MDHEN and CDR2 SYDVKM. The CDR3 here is CASSLSGWNTEAFF. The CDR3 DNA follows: TGTGCCAGCAGTTTATCGGGCTGGAACACTGAAGCTTTCTTT.

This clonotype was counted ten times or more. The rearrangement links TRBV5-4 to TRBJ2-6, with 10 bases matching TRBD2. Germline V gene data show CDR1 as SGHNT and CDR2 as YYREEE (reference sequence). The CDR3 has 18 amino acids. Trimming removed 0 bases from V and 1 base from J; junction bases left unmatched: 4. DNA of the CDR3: TGTGCCAGCAGCTTGGGGCTAGCGGGAGCGTCTGGGGCCAACGTCCTGACTTTC. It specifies CASSLGLAGASGANVLTF.

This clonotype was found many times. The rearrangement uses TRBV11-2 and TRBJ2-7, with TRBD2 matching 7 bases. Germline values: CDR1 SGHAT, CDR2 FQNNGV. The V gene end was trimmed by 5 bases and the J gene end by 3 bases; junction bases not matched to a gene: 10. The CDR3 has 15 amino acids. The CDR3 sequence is CASSRTGTTLYEQYF. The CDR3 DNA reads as TGTGCCAGCAGCCGGACCGGGACTACCCTCTACGAGCAGTACTTC.

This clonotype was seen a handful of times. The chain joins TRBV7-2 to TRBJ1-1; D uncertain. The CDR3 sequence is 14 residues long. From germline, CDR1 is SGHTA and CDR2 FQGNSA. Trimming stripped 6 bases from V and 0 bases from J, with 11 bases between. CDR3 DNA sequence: TGTGCCAGCAGACCACACGGCTTGAACACTGAAGCTTTCTTT. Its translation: CASRPHGLNTEAFF.

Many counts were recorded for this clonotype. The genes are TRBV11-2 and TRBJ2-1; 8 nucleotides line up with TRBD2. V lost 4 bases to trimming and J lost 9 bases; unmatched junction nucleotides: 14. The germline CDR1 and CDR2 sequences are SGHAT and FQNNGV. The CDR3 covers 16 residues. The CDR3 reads CASSSPRSSGVGEQFF. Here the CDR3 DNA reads TGTGCCAGCAGCTCCCCTCGGAGTAGCGGGGTCGGTGAGCAGTTCTTC.

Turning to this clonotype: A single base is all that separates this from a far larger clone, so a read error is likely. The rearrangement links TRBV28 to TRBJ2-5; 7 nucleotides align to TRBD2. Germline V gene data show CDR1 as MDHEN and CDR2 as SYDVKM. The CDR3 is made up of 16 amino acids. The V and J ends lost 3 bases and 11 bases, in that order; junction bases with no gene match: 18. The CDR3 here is CASSFSLADPYNEQYF. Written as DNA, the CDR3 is TGTGCCAGCAGTTTTAGTCTAGCGGACCCTTACAATGAGCAGTACTTC.

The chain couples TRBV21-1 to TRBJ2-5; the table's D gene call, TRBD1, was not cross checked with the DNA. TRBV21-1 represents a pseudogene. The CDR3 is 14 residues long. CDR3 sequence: CASAGTGSQETQYF. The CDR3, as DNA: TGTGCCAGCGCTGGGACAGGGTCACAAGAGACCCAGTACTTC.

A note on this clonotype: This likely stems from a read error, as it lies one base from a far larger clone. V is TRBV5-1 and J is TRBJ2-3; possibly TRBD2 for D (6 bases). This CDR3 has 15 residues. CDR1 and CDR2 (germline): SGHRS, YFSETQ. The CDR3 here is CASSSVAEYTDTRYF. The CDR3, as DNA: TGTGCCAGCAGCTCAGTAGCGGAATACACAGATACGCGGTATTTT.

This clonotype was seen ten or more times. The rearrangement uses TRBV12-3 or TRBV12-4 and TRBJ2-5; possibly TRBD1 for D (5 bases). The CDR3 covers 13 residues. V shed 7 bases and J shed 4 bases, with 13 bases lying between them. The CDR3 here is CASTTRTSETQYF. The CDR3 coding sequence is TGTGCCAGCACCACGAGGACATCAGAGACCCAGTACTTC.

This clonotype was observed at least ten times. For the CDR3, the DNA is TGTGCCAGCAATGATGGGGACCCCTATAAAAACATTCAGTACTTC. Protein: CASNDGDPYKNIQYF. The gene calls are TRBV12-3 or TRBV12-4 and TRBJ2-4; D tentatively fits TRBD1 or TRBD2 (5 bases each). Trimming pared 7 bases from V and 4 bases from J, leaving 17 bases between. The CDR3 extends over 15 amino acids.

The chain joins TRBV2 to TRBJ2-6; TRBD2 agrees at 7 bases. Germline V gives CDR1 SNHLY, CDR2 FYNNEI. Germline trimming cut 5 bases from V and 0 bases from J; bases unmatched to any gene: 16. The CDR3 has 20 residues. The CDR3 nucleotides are TGTGCCAGCAGTCCCAATACGGGAGGAACTTCGACCTCTGGGGCCAACGTCCTGACTTTC. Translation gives CASSPNTGGTSTSGANVLTF.

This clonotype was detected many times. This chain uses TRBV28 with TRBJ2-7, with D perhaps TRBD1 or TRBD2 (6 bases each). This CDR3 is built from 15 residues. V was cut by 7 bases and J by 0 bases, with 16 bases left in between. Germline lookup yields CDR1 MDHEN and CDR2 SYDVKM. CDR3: CASKKGGLSSYEQYF. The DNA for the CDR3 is TGTGCCAGCAAAAAGGGGGGACTGAGCTCCTACGAGCAGTACTTC. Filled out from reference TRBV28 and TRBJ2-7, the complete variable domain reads DVKVTQSSRYLVKRTGEKVFLECVQDMDHENMFWYRQDPGLGLRLIYFSYDVKMKEKGDIPEGYSVSREKKERFSLILESASTNQTSMYLCASKKGGLSSYEQYFGPGTRLTVT.

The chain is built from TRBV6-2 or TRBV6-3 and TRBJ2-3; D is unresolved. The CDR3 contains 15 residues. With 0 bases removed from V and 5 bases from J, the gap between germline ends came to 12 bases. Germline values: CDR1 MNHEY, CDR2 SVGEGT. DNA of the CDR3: TGTGCCAGCAGTTACTCCACCTTGGGTGTAGATACGCAGTATTTT. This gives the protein CASSYSTLGVDTQYF.

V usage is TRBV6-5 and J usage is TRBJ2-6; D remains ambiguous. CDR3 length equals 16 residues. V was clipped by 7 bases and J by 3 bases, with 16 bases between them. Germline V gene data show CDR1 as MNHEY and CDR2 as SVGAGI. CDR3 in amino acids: CASIGPGDGGANVLTF. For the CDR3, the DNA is TGTGCCAGCATCGGGCCAGGCGATGGTGGGGCCAACGTCCTGACTTTC.

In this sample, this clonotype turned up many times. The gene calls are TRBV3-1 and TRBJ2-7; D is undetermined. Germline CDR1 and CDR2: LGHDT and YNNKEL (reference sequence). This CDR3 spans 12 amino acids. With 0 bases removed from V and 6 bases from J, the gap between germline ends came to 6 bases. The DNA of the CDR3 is TGTGCCAGCAGCCAAGAGGATCGCGAGCAGTACTTC. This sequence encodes CASSQEDREQYF.